The present entry profiles one T cell receptor (beta chain) with its context. The CDR3 loop spans 14 amino acids. The V gene end was trimmed by 8 bases and the J gene end by 4 bases; junction bases not matched to a gene: 4. CDR1 KGHSH and CDR2 LQKENI come from the germline V gene. The data were obtained in a study of blood T cell repertoires in COVID-19. Study context: COVID-19 samples collected from the United States, Italy and Spain covered acute and convalescent phases. In each case, the material was cDNA or gDNA derived from T cells, B-cell-depleted T cells, or PBMCs.

The Seattle patients, enrolled during active infection, were followed longitudinally. As processed by the authors: Amplification of reference gene primers was used by the study to estimate nucleated cell counts. Assay: immunoSEQ multiplex PCR; the TCRdb copy retains only in-frame clones and omits some. D and trimming come from the DNA, and the V and J calls and clone size come from that table. The sample records 310,000 or so clones, roughly 86% being singletons. V usage is TRBV18 and J usage is TRBJ2-2, with TRBD1 identical over 10 bases. The sequenced sample was peripheral blood. This receptor was obtained from a man under 40 with COVID-19, enrolled during active disease. In DNA, the CDR3 is TGTGCCAGCCCCGGACAGGGGGGCACCGGGGAGCTGTTTTTT. Amino acids: CASPGQGGTGELFF.